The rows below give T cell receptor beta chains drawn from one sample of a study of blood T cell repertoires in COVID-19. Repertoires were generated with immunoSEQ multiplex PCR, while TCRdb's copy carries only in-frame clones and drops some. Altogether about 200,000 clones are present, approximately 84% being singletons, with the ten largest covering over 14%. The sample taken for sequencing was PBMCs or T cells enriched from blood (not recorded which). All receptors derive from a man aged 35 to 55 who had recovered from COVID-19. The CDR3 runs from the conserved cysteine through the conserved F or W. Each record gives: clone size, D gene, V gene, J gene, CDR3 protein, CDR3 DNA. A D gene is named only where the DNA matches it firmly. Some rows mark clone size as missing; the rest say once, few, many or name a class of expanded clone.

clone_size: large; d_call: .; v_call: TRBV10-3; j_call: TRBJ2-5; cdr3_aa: CAIGRGLKETQYF; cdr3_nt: TGTGCCATCGGGCGGGGTTTGAAAGAGACCCAGTACTTC
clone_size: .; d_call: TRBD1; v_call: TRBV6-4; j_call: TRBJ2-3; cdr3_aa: CASSDSGGQGPDTQYF; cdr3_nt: TGTGCCAGCAGTGACTCGGGGGGACAGGGGCCAGATACGCAGTATTTT
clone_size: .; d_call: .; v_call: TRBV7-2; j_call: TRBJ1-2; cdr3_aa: CASSLEFGTSYGYTF; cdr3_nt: TGTGCCAGCAGCTTAGAGTTCGGGACAAGTTATGGCTACACCTTC
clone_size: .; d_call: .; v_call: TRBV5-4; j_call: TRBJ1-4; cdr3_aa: CASSLGPNEKLFF; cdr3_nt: TGTGCCAGCAGCTTGGGGCCGAATGAAAAACTGTTTTTT
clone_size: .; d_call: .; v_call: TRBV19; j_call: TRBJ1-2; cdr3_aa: CASSIGTPPGYTF; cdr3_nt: TGTGCCAGTAGTATAGGGACACCTCCAGGCTACACCTTC
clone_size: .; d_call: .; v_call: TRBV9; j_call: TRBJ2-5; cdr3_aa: CASSVASLETQYF; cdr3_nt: TGTGCCAGCAGCGTAGCTAGCTTGGAGACCCAGTACTTC
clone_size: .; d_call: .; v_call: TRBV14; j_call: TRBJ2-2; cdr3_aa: CASSQDIGRTGELFF; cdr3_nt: TGTGCCAGCAGCCAAGATATTGGCAGAACCGGGGAGCTGTTTTTT
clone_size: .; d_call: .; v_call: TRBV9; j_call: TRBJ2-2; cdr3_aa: CASSGSGSNTGELFF; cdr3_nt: TGTGCCAGCAGCGGTAGCGGATCGAACACCGGGGAGCTGTTTTTT
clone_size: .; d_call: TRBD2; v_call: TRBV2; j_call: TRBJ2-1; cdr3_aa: CASGTSGINEQFF; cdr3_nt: TGTGCCAGCGGGACTAGCGGGATCAATGAGCAGTTCTTC
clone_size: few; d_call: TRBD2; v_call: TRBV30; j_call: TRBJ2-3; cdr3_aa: CAWSVGGTFRTDTQYF; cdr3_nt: TGTGCCTGGAGTGTGGGGGGGACTTTCCGCACAGATACGCAGTATTTT
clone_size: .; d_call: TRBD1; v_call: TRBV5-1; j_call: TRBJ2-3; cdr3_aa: CASSMGTGADTQYF; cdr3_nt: TGCGCCAGCAGCATGGGGACAGGGGCTGATACGCAGTATTTT
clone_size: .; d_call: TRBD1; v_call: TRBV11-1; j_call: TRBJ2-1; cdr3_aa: CASSPTGASYNEQFF; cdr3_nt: TGTGCCAGCAGCCCGACAGGGGCCTCCTACAATGAGCAGTTCTTC
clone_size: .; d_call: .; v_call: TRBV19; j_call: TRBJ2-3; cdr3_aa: CASTSGYGTDTQYF; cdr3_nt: TGTGCCAGTACAAGCGGGTACGGCACAGATACGCAGTATTTT
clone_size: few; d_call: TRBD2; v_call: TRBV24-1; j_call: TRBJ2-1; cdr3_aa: CATSTSGGKQFF; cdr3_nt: TGTGCCACCAGTACTAGCGGGGGTAAGCAGTTCTTC
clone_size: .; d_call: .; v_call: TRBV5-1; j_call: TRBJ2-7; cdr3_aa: CASSLAVGRENEQYF; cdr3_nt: TGCGCCAGCAGCTTGGCCGTAGGCAGGGAAAACGAGCAGTACTTC
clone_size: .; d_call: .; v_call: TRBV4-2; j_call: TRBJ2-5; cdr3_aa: CASSQVGGPKRVETQYF; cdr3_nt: TGTGCCAGCAGCCAAGTTGGAGGCCCGAAGAGAGTGGAGACCCAGTACTTC
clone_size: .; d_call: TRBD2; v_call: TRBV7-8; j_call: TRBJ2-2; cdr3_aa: CASSLGLAGGSGELFF; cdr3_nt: TGTGCCAGCAGCTTAGGGCTAGCGGGAGGGAGCGGGGAGCTGTTTTTT
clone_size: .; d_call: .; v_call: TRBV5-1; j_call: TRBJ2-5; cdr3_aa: CASSYGVRETQYF; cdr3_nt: TGCGCCAGCAGCTACGGGGTCCGAGAGACCCAGTACTTC
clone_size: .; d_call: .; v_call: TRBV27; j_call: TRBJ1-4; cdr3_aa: CASKNRLGNEKLFF; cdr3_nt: TGTGCCAGCAAAAACAGGTTAGGTAATGAAAAACTGTTTTTT
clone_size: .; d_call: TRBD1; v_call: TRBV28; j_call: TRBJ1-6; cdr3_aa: CASRLSMTGVPLHF; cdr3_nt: TGTGCCAGCAGGCTCTCAATGACAGGGGTACCCCTCCACTTT
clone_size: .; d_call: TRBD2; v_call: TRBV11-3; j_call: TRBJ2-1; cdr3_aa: CASSLVLADVDEQFF; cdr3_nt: TGTGCCAGCAGCTTAGTTCTAGCGGACGTCGATGAGCAGTTCTTC
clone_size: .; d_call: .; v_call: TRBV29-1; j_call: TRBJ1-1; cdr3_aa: CSVHQQGMNTEAFF; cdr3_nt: TGCAGCGTCCACCAACAGGGTATGAACACTGAAGCTTTCTTT
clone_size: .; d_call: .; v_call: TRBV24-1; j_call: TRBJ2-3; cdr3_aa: CATSDPSTGSPDTQYF; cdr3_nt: TGTGCCACCAGTGACCCTTCAACAGGGTCTCCAGATACGCAGTATTTT
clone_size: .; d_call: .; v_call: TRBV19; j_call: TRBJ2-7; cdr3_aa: CASSILRGEQYF; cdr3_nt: TGTGCCAGTAGTATATTACGGGGCGAGCAGTACTTC
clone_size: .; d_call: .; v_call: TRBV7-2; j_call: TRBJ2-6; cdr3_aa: CASSSDTSSGANVLTF; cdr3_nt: TGTGCCAGCAGCTCAGACACGAGCTCTGGGGCCAACGTCCTGACTTTC
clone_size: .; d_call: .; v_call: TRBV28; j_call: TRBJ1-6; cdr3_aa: CASSLLGQGNSPLHF; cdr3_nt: TGTGCCAGCAGTTTATTGGGACAAGGGAATTCACCCCTCCACTTT
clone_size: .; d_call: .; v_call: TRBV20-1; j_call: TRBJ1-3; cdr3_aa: CSASRGSSGNTIYF; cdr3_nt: TGCAGTGCTAGTAGGGGAAGCTCTGGAAACACCATATATTTT
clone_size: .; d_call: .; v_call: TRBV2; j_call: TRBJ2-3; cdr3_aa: CASSDEVILPDTQYF; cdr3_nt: TGTGCCAGCAGTGACGAGGTCATTTTGCCCGATACGCAGTATTTT
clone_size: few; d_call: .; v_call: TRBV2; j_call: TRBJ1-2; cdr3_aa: CASSDSGASLGYTF; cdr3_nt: TGTGCCAGCAGTGATTCAGGGGCATCTTTAGGCTACACCTTC
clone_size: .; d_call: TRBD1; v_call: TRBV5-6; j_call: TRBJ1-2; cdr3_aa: CASRNRRQGGYGYTF; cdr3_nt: TGTGCCAGCAGGAACCGACGGCAGGGGGGCTATGGCTACACCTTC
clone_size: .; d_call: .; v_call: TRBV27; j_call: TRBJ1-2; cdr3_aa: CASSWTDKQGGYTF; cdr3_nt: TGTGCCAGCAGTTGGACGGACAAGCAAGGGGGCTACACCTTC
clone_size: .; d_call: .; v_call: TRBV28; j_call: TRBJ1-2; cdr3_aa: CASTSTGRNYGYTF; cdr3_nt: TGTGCCAGCACCTCGACAGGCCGGAACTATGGCTACACCTTC
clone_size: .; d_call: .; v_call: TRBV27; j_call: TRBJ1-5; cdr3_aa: CASSAYREMEPQHF; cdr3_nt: TGTGCCAGCAGTGCGTACAGGGAAATGGAGCCCCAGCATTTT
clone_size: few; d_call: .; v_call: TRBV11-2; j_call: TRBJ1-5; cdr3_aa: CASSLQKYSNQPQHF; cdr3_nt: TGTGCCAGCAGCTTACAGAAGTATAGCAATCAGCCCCAGCATTTT
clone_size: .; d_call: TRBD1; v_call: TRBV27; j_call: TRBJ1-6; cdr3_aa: CASSLLPGTGTSNSPLHF; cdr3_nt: TGTGCCAGCAGTTTACTACCCGGGACAGGGACCTCTAATTCACCCCTCCACTTT
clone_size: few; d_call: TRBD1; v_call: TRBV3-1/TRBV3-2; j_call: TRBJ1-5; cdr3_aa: CASSLSTGSQPQHF; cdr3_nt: TGTGCCAGCAGCCTCTCGACAGGGAGCCAGCCCCAGCATTTT
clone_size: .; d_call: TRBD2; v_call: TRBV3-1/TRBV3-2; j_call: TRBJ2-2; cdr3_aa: CASSQVRWGGLFF; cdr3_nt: TGTGCCAGCAGCCAAGTTAGATGGGGGGGGCTGTTTTTT
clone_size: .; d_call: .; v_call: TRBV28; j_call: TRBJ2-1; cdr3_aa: CASGSIGRDNEQFF; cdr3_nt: TGTGCCAGCGGTTCAATCGGCAGGGACAATGAGCAGTTCTTC
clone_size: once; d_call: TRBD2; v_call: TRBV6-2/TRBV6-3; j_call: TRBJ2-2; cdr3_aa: CASSGLAHLNTGELFF; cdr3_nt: TGTGCCAGCAGCGGACTAGCCCATTTGAACACCGGGGAGCTGTTTTTT
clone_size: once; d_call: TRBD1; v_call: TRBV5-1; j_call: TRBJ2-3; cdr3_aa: CASSSYRGRTDTQYF; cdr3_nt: TGCGCCAGCAGCTCGTACAGGGGGCGCACAGATACGCAGTATTTT
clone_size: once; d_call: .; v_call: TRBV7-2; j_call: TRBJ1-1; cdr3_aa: CASSLRRGTEAFF; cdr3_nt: TGTGCCAGCAGCTTACGAAGGGGAACTGAAGCTTTCTTT
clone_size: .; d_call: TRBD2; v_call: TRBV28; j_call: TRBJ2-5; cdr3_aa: CAHMKTSGGAETQYF; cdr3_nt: TGTGCCCATATGAAGACTAGCGGGGGGGCAGAGACCCAGTACTTC
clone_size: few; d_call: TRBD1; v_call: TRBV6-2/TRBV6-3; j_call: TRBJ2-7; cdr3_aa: CASSYSKRQGAYEQYF; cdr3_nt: TGTGCCAGCAGTTACTCGAAGCGGCAGGGGGCTTACGAGCAGTACTTC
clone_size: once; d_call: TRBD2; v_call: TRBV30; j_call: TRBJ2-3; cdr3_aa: CAWSFAGGWDTQYF; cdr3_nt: TGTGCCTGGAGTTTCGCGGGAGGGTGGGATACGCAGTATTTT
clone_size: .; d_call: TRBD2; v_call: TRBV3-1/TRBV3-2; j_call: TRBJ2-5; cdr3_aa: CASSQGAGAQYF; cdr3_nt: TGTGCCAGCAGCCAAGGTGCGGGGGCCCAGTACTTC
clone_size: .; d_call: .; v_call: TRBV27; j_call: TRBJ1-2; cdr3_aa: CASSLLPTGPGYTF; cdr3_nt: TGTGCCAGCAGTTTACTCCCGACAGGTCCTGGCTACACCTTC
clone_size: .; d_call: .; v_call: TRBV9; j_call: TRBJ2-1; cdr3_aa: CASSITGSGGYNEQFF; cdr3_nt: TGTGCCAGCAGCATCACAGGGTCGGGGGGCTACAATGAGCAGTTCTTC
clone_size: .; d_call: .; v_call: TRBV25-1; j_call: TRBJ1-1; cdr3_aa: CASSEPRRGNTEAFF; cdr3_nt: TGTGCCAGCAGTGAACCGAGGCGCGGGAACACTGAAGCTTTCTTT
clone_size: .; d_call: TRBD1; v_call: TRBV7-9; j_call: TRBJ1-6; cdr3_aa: CASSLGQGAGDSPLHF; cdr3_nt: TGTGCCAGCAGCTTGGGACAGGGGGCCGGGGATTCACCCCTCCACTTT
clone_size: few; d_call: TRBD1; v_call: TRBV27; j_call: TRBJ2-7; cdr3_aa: CASSPVWDRPYEQYF; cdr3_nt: TGTGCCAGCAGTCCCGTATGGGACAGGCCCTACGAGCAGTACTTC
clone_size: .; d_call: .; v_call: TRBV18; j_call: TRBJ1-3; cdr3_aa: CASSPDRPGAGNTIYF; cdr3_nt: TGTGCCAGCTCACCAGATAGGCCAGGGGCTGGAAACACCATATATTTT
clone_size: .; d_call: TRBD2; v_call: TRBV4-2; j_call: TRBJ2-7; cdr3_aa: CASSQDPSGGRRLDEQYF; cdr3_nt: TGTGCCAGCAGCCAAGATCCTAGCGGGGGGCGACGACTAGACGAGCAGTACTTC
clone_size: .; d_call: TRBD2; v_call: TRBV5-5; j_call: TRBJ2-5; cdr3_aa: CASSLRTSGGLAGETQYF; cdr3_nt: TGTGCCAGCAGCCTAAGGACTAGCGGGGGGCTAGCGGGAGAGACCCAGTACTTC
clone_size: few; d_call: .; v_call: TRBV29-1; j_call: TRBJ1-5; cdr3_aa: CSASGSNNQPQHF; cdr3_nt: TGCAGCGCCTCGGGGTCGAATAATCAGCCCCAGCATTTT
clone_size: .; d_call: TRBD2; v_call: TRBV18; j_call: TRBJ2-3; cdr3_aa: CASSALGLAGEDFTDTQYF; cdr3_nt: TGTGCCAGCTCAGCCCTCGGACTAGCGGGAGAAGATTTCACAGATACGCAGTATTTT